This T cell receptor (beta chain) emerged from a study of cytomegalovirus exposure and HLA in healthy donors (TCRdb year 2017). Broadly, across the study: According to an earlier analysis of 587 of the donors, 200 million or so T cells yielded 90 million to 130 million unique TCR beta sequences and approximately 300 Gb of sequence data. Donor age, sex, ethnicity and CMV serostatus were compiled together with the repertoire data. HLA typing included class I and class II loci at four-digit resolution. To decide whether each TCR beta V gene segment behaved as functional or pseudogenic, an earlier analysis of fewer than 750 of the donors relied on high-throughput TCR beta sequencing. The study was designed to test whether signatures of past pathogen exposure could be identified by cataloging public T cell receptors. Every repertoire in the discovery cohort had been generated on one and the same sequencing platform. A later genetic analysis took genome-wide SNP genotypes for about three fifths of the 666 donors and used that subset as a discovery cohort. The later analysis used no new phenotypic data to find candidate immune exposures, relying instead on TCR beta sequences and their occurrence across donors. Because of strong linkage in the cohort, roughly five DR-DQ haplotypes were treated as single units for association and clustering. The number of typed donors differed by locus: roughly 629-630 for A, B, C, DRB1 and DQB1; 500 to 550 for DQA1; 606 for DPA1; and approximately 450 for DPB1. A later analysis re-analyzed previously published TCR beta repertoires from about 730 donors and added high-resolution HLA genotyping to study TCR occurrence patterns. Using immunosequencing, the study profiled T cell repertoires from roughly 650 subjects and related those repertoires to cytomegalovirus serostatus. An early release covering some 640 HLA-typed donors comprised about 290 gigabases of sequencing data and tens of millions of unique TCR sequences. The study combined high-throughput TCR immunosequencing, statistical association of individual TCRs with disease status, and machine learning to predict cytomegalovirus infection status. Among the roughly 400 genotyped donors, around 79% belonged to the genetic ancestry cluster associated with self-reported Caucasian donors. A separate validation cohort of more than 100 different subjects was used in addition to the roughly 670-subject first cohort. Among some 400 genotyped donors of the cohort, an average of roughly 230,000 unique TCR beta nucleotide sequences was sequenced per donor, of which about 18% were non-productive.

Paper-wide results and their limitations: In this cohort, only TCR beta chains were sequenced, and detectable features were limited by the absence of alpha or paired-chain data. Specific HLA alleles were associated with 15,000 to 20,000 TCR beta sequences at a false discovery rate of 0.05 in a later analysis. In a later analysis, TCR association rates were found to vary across HLA loci, with the most associated TCRs seen for DRB1 alleles and the fewest for HLA-C alleles. In vitro tests confirmed that three of the cytomegalovirus-associated TCR beta chains recognize cytomegalovirus antigens. A further reported finding was that TCR beta sequences accurately predicted the HLA-A and HLA-B alleles for most subjects in the first cohort. Across donors, most TCR sequences were observed very rarely, whereas some public TCRs were present in many individuals. For the cohort, immune exposure information was limited to CMV serostatus. According to a later genetic analysis, donors in an Asian-associated ancestry cluster had fewer N-insertions in productive TCRs than the approximately 710-donor mean. Some 15 rarely observed V segments, including chromosome 9 orphons, were excluded from the earlier analysis of several hundred of the donors because counts were too low. The classifier was reported to diagnose cytomegalovirus status with high specificity and sensitivity in both the original cohort and the validation cohort. Strong co-occurrence of HLA alleles, especially DR and DQ, made assigning TCR associations to individual alleles difficult. It was suggested by the authors that the approach could potentially be generalized to other disease states and immunological phenotypes. Correlated functional status among segregating V segments might be attributable to linkage disequilibrium, but an unknown experimental factor could not be ruled out. In an earlier analysis of around 500 of the donors, most TCR beta V segments appeared in productive rearrangements about 90% or about 30% of the time, broadly matching IMGT annotations. The study listed 164 TCR beta chains as associated with cytomegalovirus. The sequencing pipeline was judged likely to have produced a cluster of highly shared sequence variants as a technical artifact. A later analysis reported that several top co-occurrence clusters appeared linked to parvovirus B19, influenza, CMV and Epstein-Barr virus. In a later analysis, most CMV-associated TCR beta chains were found to appear HLA-restricted, with HLA associations seemingly driven largely by CMV exposure. Because some donors lacked HLA typing at each locus, the association tests relied only on the typed subset. The presence/absence analyses assumed that sequencing depth was roughly uniform across donors, and that assumption may not be true. A later genetic analysis associated a missense DCLRE1C variant with V-gene and J-gene trimming of TCR beta chains, and an independent cohort replicated the association. Because the 87-base-pair reads could not distinguish some IMGT-functional V segments, including TRBV6-2 and TRBV6-3, those segments were excluded. Compared with equally common non-associated chains, HLA-associated TCR beta chains in a later analysis were more clonally expanded and had lower generation probabilities.

The cohort was made up of under 800 healthy bone marrow donors. At the time of sampling, every cohort member was nominally healthy, though immune exposures that went unrecorded were likely present. The donor was CMV seropositive and belonged to the group of 250 to 300 seropositive cohort members. A peripheral blood sample was provided by each donor, and peripheral blood mononuclear cells were used for TCR beta sequencing. The Qiagen DNeasy Blood Extraction Kit was used to extract genomic DNA from the blood cell samples. From its cysteine to its phenylalanine, the CDR3 spans 13 amino acids. The entry retains the CDR3 DNA only, 39 bases that are in frame from base 1. The germline V gene (reference sequence) supplies CDR1 GTSNPN and CDR2 SVGIG. Here V drops 7 bases and J drops 4 bases, and the junction holds 5 bases not matched to any gene. To prepare the library, the immunoSEQ multiplex PCR assay was applied. For the multiplex PCR, a mixture combining 60 forward primers for TCR Vbeta segments and 13 reverse primers for TCR Jbeta segments was used. The CDR3 region of rearranged TCR beta genes was amplified from genomic DNA with a multiplex PCR assay. Amplified TCR beta libraries were sequenced as 87-base-pair reads on the Illumina HiSeq System. The original pipeline was this. Across the 670 or so repertoires, a later analysis counted some 81 million unique TCR beta chains, some 11 million of which were shared by at least two donors. Raw reads were error-corrected and collapsed into unique sequences by a nearest-neighbor algorithm in which closely related sequences were merged to remove PCR and sequencing errors. Alignment of CDR3 sequences to IMGT reference sequences was used to assign V, D and J gene segments. For a sequence to be retained, a match of at least six nucleotides to both a V gene segment and a J gene segment was required. Rearrangements were classified as productive when the CDR3 lacked stop codons and remained in frame with V and J, and all other rearrangements were classified as non-productive. CDR3 was defined according to IMGT convention as the region running from the second conserved V-encoded cysteine to the conserved J-encoded phenylalanine. The earlier analysis of roughly 590 of the donors excluded any sequence lacking an unambiguous match to a single V gene segment. An earlier analysis of 500 to 700 of the donors classified V segments as functional when productive rearrangements were above 56.7% and as segregating when the standard deviation between donors was above 5%. A statistical classification framework was built to diagnose cytomegalovirus status from the catalog of TCR beta chain sequences. In a later analysis, TCR nucleotide sequences were compared against IMGT/GENE-DB human TR gene sequences so that V and J genes could be assigned. In a later analysis, CDR3 sequences and most-parsimonious VDJ recombination scenarios were assigned using the TCRdist pipeline. A later analysis defined each TCR beta chain by its CDR3 amino acid sequence plus V-gene family, and excluded reads lacking a unique V-gene family. A later analysis removed 500 to 650 highly shared, low-generation-probability nucleotide sequences to deal with suspected cross-contamination and a sequencing artifact. In a later analysis, a clonal expansion index was calculated for each public chain from normalized within-repertoire ranks of inferred template counts. A later analysis computed generation probabilities with a VDJ recombination model fitted to out-of-frame rearrangements, and checked the results against IGoR. In a later analysis, TCR-TCR, TCR-HLA and TCR-CMV co-occurrence was scored with hypergeometric tests, and a repertoire-size bias correction was applied to TCR pairs. False discovery rates were estimated in a later analysis by permuting HLA or CMV assignments 20 times. In a later analysis, co-occurring TCRs were grouped with DBSCAN, and TCRdist sequence similarity was added when clustering was performed within HLA-allele-positive subsets. Co-occurrence clustering excluded repertoires with fewer than 30,000 or more than 120,000 public chains, plus five with anomalous nucleotide sharing. TCRdb obtained this table from immuneACCESS and retained in-frame rearrangements with V and J assigned. These tables miss some clones; where compared with another copy, unresolved V genes account for less than half of the shortfall, and the remainder is unexplained. The V and J calls and clone size were taken over from that table, and D and trimming were inferred from the DNA. The sample includes about 92,000 clones, with around 85% observed a single time. Roughly 1.3% of the sample is in the top ten clones.

This clone was observed once. Its binding antigen is unknown. No base-level quality is on record; no much larger clone is a single base apart. The sequencing input was PBMCs. The clonotype was recovered from a girl aged 2-15 years in good health and CMV-seropositive. Rearrangement joined TRBV30 to TRBJ2-7, and 12 bases in between align with TRBD2. The CDR3: CALTSGSLYEQYF. DNA sequence: TGTGCCTTGACTAGCGGGAGTTTATACGAGCAGTACTTC. When the CDR3 is completed using the reference TRBV30 and TRBJ2-7 genes on either side, the full variable domain is SQTIHQWPATLVQPVGSPLSLECTVEGTSNPNLYWYRQAAGRGLQLLFYSVGIGQISSEVPQNLSASRPQDRQFILSSKKLLLSDSGFYLCALTSGSLYEQYFGPGTRLTVT.